This T cell receptor beta chain was sequenced for a study of cytomegalovirus exposure and HLA in healthy donors. V was shortened by 4 bases and J by 1 base, with 9 bases between the two germline ends. The CDR3 is made up of 14 amino acids. Germline CDR1 reads SGHRS; CDR2 reads YFSETQ. This clone appeared a few times. Its antigen is not identified. Study-level points and caveats: Most likely, a cluster of highly shared sequence variants arose as a sequencing artifact. As a later analysis revealed, the rate of TCR association differed by HLA locus, with DRB1 most and HLA-C fewest. Clonal expansion, a later analysis showed, was greater in HLA-associated TCR beta chains than in equally common others.

PCR amplification relied on 60 Vbeta primers (plus 13 Jbeta primers). TCRdb's table, derived via immunoSEQ multiplex PCR, lists solely in-frame clones and lacks some. The sample carries some 140,000 clones, more than 70% recorded once. The sequence came from a male donor in good health and CMV-seropositive. This chain uses TRBV5-1 with TRBJ1-3, with no clear D. The sequenced material came from PBMCs. The CDR3, as DNA: TGCGCCAGCAGCCCTGTCCTATCTGGAAACACCATATATTTT. This encodes CASSPVLSGNTIYF.